This T cell receptor (beta chain) was observed in a study of blood T cell repertoires in COVID-19 (dated by TCRdb to the early 2020s). In terms of the full investigation: Collaborator samples came from the United States, Italy and Spain and covered acute and convalescent phases of COVID-19. The dataset comprised deeply sampled blood TCRbeta repertoires from subjects exposed to, actively infected with, or recovered from COVID-19. The prospective study material was composed of cDNA or gDNA derived from T cells, B-cell-depleted T cells, or PBMCs. The repertoires were released in a freely available public database meant as a resource for research on the immune response to SARS-CoV-2. The samples were drawn from the first 160 participants of the ongoing ImmuneRACE study and from over a thousand subjects provided by 6 global collaborators. Where HLA class I and class II types were available, the types were taken from metadata supplied by the sample provider, not from assay-based typing. The sample metadata nearly always contained a de-identified subject ID, COVID-19 status, age in years and sex.

TCRbeta CDR3 regions were amplified from genomic DNA using the immunoSEQ Assay, a bias-controlled multiplex PCR. The published analysis was carried out like this. The number of nucleated cells in each sample was estimated by amplification of reference gene primers within the assay. To quantify the absolute abundance of each unique TCRbeta CDR3 rearrangement, sequence reads were collapsed and filtered. Productive Simpson clonality was computed per sample as the square root of Simpson's diversity index over productive rearrangements. TCRdb mirrors the immuneACCESS table, restricted to in-frame sequences. Some clones are absent from its copies; in checked studies, under half trace to an unresolved V gene, and the reason for the others is unknown. That table supplies the V and J calls and clone size; D and trimming were determined from the DNA. A total of 150,000 to 200,000 clones appear in this sample, 70% to 85% of them only once. In total, the top ten clones hold nearly 15% of the sample.

Study-level results and caveats: The quantity of clinical and demographic metadata differed by source and by participant and was supplied without curation.

From V the trimming removes 3 bases and from J it removes 5 bases, while the gene matches leave 9 bases of the junction unaccounted for. Counted from cysteine to phenylalanine, this CDR3 has 16 amino acids. Left in the record is the CDR3 DNA by itself, 48 bases read in frame from the first base. Per the germline V gene, SGDLS is the CDR1 and YYNGEE is the CDR2. Of note for this clone: Its antigen target is currently unknown. No base-level quality is on record; no much larger clone is a single base apart.

Participants in the prospective study were aged roughly 18 to 89 years, lived in some 24 United States geographic areas, and enrolled through a virtual design. In the prospective study, participants were assigned to cohorts based on the clinical history participants reported in a screening survey and a study questionnaire. For ImmuneRACE Cohort 3, a participant was defined as recovered based on two consecutive negative NP/OP PCR tests, clearance by a healthcare professional, or resolution of symptoms. In the prospective study, whole blood, serum and a nasopharyngeal or oropharyngeal swab were collected from each participant by mobile phlebotomists. Participants in the prospective study had the option to provide additional blood draws and questionnaires over a roughly 2-month period. Before DNA extraction, prospective study blood samples were shipped either frozen or at room temperature.

The specimen sequenced was PBMCs or T cells enriched from blood (not recorded which). This receptor chain uses TRBV9 and TRBJ2-2; 8 nucleotides in the junction match TRBD2. The source of this sequence is a man aged 50 or older who had recovered from COVID-19. The CDR3 protein sequence reads: CASSATGTRMTGELFF. The base sequence is TGTGCCAGCAGCGCGACCGGGACTAGGATGACCGGGGAGCTGTTTTTT.